This TCR beta chain was profiled in a study of shared clonotypes between healthy human individuals. Turning to the study itself: Each donor contributed plates that comprised three CD4 naive, three CD4 memory, two CD8 naive and one CD8 memory.

The naive CD8 fraction comprised CD45RO-negative cells positively selected for CCR7 and excluded terminally differentiated effector memory CD45RA+ cells. Assay used: immunoSEQ multiplex PCR; TCRdb lists only in-frame clones, some missing. The repertoire consists of some 2 million clones, with about 95% occurring once and the leading ten covering more than 0.95%. This clonotype was obtained from a man aged 18 to 29 in good health. Material for sequencing was naive CD8+ T cells sorted from blood.

Here the CDR3 DNA reads TGTGCCAGCAGTTACTCTCCCTTTGACTATGGCTACACCTTC. This sequence encodes CASSYSPFDYGYTF. This sequence joins TRBV6-5 and TRBJ1-2; D gene uncertain. Germline CDR1 reads MNHEY; CDR2 reads SVGAGI. V was shortened by 0 bases and J by 3 bases, with 8 bases between the two germline ends. The CDR3 spans 14 residues.